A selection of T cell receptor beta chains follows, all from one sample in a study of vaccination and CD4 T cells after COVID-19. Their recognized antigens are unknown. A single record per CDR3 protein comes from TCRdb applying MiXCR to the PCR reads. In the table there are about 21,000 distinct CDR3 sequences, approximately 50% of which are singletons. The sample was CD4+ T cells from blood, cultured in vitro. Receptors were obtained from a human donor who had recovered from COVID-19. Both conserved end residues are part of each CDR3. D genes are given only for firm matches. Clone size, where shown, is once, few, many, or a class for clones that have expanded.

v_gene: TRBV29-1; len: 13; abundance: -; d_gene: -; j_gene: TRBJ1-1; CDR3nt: TGCAGCGTAGACCCACCCGGACGAGGAAAAGCTTTCTTT; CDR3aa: CSVDPPGRGKAFF
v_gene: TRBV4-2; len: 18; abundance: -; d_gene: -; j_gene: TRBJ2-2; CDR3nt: TGTGCCAGCAGCCAAGACCCTCCGGTCGGGGAGAACACCGGGGAGCTGTTTTTT; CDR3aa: CASSQDPPVGENTGELFF
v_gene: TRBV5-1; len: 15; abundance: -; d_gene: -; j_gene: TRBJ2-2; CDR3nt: TGCGCCAGCAGCTTTGGCAGGGGAAACACCGGGGAGCTGTTTTTT; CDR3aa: CASSFGRGNTGELFF
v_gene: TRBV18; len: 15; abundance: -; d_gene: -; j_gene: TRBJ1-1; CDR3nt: TGTGCCAGCTCGGGAGCAGGGAGTGAGAACACTGAAGCTTTCTTT; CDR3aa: CASSGAGSENTEAFF
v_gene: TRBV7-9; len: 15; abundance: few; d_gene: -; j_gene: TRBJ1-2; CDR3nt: TGTGCCAGCAGCTTAGACCCCGACAGGAATGCTGGCTACACCTTC; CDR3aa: CASSLDPDRNAGYTF
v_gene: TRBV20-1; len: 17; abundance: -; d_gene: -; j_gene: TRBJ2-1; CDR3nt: TGCAGTGCTATGATACTTTTATCTTCGGGGTACAACAATGAGCAGTTCTTC; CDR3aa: CSAMILLSSGYNNEQFF
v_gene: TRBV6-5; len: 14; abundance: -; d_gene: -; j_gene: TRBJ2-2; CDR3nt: TGTGCCAGCAGTTACTCGATTCTTGGCGGGGAGCTGTTTTTT; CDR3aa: CASSYSILGGELFF
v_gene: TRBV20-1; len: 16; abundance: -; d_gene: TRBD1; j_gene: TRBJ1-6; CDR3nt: TGCAGTGCTAGAGCCGGCGGACAGGGGGGTGATTCACCCCTCCACTTT; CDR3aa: CSARAGGQGGDSPLHF
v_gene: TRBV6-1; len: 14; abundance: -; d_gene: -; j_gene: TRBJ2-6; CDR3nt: TGTGCCAGCAGACTCGGCTCGGGGGCCAACGTCCTGACTTTC; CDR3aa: CASRLGSGANVLTF
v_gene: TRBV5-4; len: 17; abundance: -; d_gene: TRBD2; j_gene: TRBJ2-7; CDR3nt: TGTGCCAGCAGCTTGGGGGGGGCTAGCGGGAGTTTGGACGAGCAGTACTTC; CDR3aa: CASSLGGASGSLDEQYF
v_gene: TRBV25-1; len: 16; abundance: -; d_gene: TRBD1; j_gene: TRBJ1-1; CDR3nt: TGTGCCAGCAGGGGGTCCGGACAGGGCTTGAACACTGAAGCTTTCTTT; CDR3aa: CASRGSGQGLNTEAFF
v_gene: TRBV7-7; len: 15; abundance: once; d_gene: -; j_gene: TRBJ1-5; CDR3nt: TGTGCTAGCAGCTTCTCCCTCCGCAGCAATCAGCCCCAGCATTTT; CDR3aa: CASSFSLRSNQPQHF
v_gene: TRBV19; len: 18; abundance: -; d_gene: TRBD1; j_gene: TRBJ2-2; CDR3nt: TGTGCCAGCGACTTTCAACGAGGGCCGGGACAGGGGACCGGGGAGCTGTTTTTT; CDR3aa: CASDFQRGPGQGTGELFF
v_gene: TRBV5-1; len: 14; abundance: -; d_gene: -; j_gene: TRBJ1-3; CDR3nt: TGCGCCAGCAGCCCGGGACACTCTGGAAACACCATATATTTT; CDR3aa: CASSPGHSGNTIYF
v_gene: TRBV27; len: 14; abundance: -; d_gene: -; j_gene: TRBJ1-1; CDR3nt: TGTGCCAGCAGTTTATCGGGGGTTGGGACTGAAGCTTTCTTT; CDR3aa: CASSLSGVGTEAFF
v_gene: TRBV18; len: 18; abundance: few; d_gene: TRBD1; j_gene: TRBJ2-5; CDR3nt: TGTGCCAGCTCACCCTACCGGGACAGTGGGCCCTCACAAGAGACCCAGTACTTC; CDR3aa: CASSPYRDSGPSQETQYF
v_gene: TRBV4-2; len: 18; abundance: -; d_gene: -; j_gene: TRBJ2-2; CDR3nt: TGTGCCAGCAGCCAGGTCGGCCGAGGTAGGGAGAACACCGGGGAGCTGTTTTTT; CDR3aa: CASSQVGRGRENTGELFF
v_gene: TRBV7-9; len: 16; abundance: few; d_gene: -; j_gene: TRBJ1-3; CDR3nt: TGTGCCAGCAGCTTCGAGGGCCTTTTCTCTGGAAACACCATATATTTT; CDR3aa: CASSFEGLFSGNTIYF
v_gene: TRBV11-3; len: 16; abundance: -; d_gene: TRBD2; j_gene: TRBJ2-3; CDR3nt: TGTGCCAGCAGCTTAGGGGCTAGCGGGGGGTTAGATACGCAGTATTTT; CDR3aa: CASSLGASGGLDTQYF
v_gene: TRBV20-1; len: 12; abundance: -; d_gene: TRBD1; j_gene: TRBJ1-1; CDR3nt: TGCAGTGCCCCAGGGGGCTGGACTGAAGCTTTCTTT; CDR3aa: CSAPGGWTEAFF
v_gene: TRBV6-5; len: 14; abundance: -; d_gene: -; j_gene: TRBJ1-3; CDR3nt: TGTGCCAGCAGTTACTCGTCAGGGGAAAACACCATATATTTT; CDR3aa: CASSYSSGENTIYF
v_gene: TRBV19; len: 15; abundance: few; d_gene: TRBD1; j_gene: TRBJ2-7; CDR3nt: TGTGCCAGCGCGCCGGGACAGGGATTGCCCTACGAGCAGTACTTC; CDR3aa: CASAPGQGLPYEQYF
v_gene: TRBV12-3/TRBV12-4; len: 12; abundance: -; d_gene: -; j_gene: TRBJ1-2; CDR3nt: TGTGCCAGCAGTACCCAGGGACATGGCTACACCTTC; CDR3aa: CASSTQGHGYTF
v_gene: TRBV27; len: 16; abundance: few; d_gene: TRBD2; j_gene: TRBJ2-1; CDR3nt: TGTGCCAGCAGCCTGGGACTAGCGGGAGGCTACAATGAGCAGTTCTTC; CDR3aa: CASSLGLAGGYNEQFF
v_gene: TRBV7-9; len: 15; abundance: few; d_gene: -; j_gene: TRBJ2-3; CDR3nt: TGTGCCAGCAGCTTCGGTCAACCTAGCACAGATACGCAGTATTTT; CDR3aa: CASSFGQPSTDTQYF
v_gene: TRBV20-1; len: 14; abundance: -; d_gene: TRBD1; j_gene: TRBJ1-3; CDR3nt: TGCAGTGCCACGGACAGGTCCTCTGGAAACACCATATATTTT; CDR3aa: CSATDRSSGNTIYF
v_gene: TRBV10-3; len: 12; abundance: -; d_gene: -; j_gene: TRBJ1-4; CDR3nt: TGTGCCATCCGAGACAATAATGAAAAACTGTTTTTT; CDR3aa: CAIRDNNEKLFF
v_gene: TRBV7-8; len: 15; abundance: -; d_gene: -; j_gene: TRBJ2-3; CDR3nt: TGTGCCGGCAGCTTAGTTCTAGACCCCACAGATACGCAGTATTTT; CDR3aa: CAGSLVLDPTDTQYF
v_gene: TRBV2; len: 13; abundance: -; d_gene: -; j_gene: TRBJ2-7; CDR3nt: TGTGCCAGCATCCTGGAAGGGGGTGCCGAGCAGTACTTC; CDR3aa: CASILEGGAEQYF
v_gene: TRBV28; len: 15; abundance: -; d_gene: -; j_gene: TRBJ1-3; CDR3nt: TGTGCCAGGGGGTGGGTCTTAAGGGCTGGAAACACCATATATTTT; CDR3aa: CARGWVLRAGNTIYF
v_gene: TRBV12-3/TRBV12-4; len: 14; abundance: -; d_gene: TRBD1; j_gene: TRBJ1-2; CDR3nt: TGTGCCAGCAGTCACGATGTGACAGGGTATGGCTACACCTTC; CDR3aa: CASSHDVTGYGYTF
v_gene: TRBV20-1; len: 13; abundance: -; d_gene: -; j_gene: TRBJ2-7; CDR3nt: TGCAGTGCTAGAGAACGGAGCTCCTACGAGCAGTACTTC; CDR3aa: CSARERSSYEQYF
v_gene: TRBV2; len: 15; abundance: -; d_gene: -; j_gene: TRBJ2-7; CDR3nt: TGTGCCAGCAAAGCCGGGGCACAGGGTTCCTACGAGCAGTACTTC; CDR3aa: CASKAGAQGSYEQYF
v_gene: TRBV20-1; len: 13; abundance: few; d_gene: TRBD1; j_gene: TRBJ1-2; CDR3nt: TGCAGTGCTGCTACGGGACAGTCCTATGGCTACACCTTC; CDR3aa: CSAATGQSYGYTF
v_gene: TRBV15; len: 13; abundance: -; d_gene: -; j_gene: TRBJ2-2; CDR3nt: TGTGCCACCAGCAGAGTGTCCACCGGGGAGCTGTTTTTT; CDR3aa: CATSRVSTGELFF
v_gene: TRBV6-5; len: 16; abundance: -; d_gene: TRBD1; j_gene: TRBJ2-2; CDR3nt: TGTGCCAGCAGTTACTCGATGACAGGGCGTACCGGGGAGCTGTTTTTT; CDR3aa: CASSYSMTGRTGELFF
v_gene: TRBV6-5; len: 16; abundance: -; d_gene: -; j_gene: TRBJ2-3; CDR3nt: TGTGCCAGCAGTTACCTCCCCGGGGTGGGGAGGGGGGCGCAGTATTTT; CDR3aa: CASSYLPGVGRGAQYF
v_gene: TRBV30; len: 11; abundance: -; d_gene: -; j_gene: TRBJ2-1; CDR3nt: TGTGCCTGGAGAGTATTGGGACCGCAGTTCTTC; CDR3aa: CAWRVLGPQFF
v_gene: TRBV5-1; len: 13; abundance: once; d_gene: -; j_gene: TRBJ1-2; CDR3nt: TGCGCCAGCAGCTTGAACAGGGCCTATGGCTACACCTTC; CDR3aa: CASSLNRAYGYTF
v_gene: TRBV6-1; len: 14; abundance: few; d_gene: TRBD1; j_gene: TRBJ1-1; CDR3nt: TGTGCCAGCAGTCCTCAACAGGGGATCCCTGAAGCTTTCTTT; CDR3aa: CASSPQQGIPEAFF
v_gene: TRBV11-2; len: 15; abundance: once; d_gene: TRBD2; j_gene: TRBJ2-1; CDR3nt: TGTGCCAGCAGCTTTGGGCTAGCGGCCTACAATGAGCAGTTCTTC; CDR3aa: CASSFGLAAYNEQFF
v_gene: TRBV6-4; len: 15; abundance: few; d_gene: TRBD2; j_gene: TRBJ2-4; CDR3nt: TGTGCCAGCGGCCCCGGGACTAGAGCCAAAAACATTCAGTACTTC; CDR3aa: CASGPGTRAKNIQYF
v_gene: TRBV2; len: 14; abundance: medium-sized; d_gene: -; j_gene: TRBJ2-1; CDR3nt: TGTGCCAGCAAATTCGACAGGAGCTACAATGAGCAGTTCTTC; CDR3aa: CASKFDRSYNEQFF
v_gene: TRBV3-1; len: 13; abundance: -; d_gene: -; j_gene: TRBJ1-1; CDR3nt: TGTGCCAGCACCAACAGGGTGAACACTGAAGCTTTCTTT; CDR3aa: CASTNRVNTEAFF
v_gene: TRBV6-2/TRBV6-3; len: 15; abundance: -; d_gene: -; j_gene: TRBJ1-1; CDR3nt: TGTGCCAGCAGTGCCCAGGGGCACCTGAACACTGAAGCTTTCTTT; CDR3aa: CASSAQGHLNTEAFF
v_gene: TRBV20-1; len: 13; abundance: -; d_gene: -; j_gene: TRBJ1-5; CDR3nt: TGCAGTGCTAAGGGCGAGATCAATCAGCCCCAGCATTTT; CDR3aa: CSAKGEINQPQHF
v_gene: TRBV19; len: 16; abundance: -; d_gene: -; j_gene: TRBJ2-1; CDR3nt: TGTGCCAGTACCCCATCGATCGGGGGCTCCTACAATGAGCAGTTCTTC; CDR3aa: CASTPSIGGSYNEQFF
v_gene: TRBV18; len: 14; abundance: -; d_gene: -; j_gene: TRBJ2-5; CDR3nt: TGTGCCAGCTCACAATGGGTAAACCAAGAGACCCAGTACTTC; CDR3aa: CASSQWVNQETQYF